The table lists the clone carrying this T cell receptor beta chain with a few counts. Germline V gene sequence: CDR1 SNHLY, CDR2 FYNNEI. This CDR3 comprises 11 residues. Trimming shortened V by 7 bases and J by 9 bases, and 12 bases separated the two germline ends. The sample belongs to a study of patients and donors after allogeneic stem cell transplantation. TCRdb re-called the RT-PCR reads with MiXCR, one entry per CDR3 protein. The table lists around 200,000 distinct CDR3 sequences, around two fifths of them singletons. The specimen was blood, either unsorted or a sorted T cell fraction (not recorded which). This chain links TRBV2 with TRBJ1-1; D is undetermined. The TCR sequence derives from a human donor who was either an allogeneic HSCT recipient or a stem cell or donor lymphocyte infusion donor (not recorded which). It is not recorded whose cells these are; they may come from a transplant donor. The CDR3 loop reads CASTLDGKAFF. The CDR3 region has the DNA TGTGCCAGCACCCTTGACGGTAAAGCTTTCTTT.